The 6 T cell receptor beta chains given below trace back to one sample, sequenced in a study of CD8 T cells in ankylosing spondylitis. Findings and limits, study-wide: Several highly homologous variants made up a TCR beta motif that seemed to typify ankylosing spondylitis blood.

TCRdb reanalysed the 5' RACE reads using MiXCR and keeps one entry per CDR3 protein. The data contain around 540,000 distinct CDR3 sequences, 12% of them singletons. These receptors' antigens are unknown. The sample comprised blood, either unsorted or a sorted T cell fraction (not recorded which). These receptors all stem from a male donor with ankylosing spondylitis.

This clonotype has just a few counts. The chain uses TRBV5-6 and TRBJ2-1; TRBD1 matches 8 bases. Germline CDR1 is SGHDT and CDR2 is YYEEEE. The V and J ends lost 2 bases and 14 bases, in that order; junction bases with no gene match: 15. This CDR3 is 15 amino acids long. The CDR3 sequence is CASSFDRTGRWVEFF. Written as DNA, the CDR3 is TGTGCCAGCAGCTTCGACCGGACAGGGAGGTGGGTAGAGTTCTTC. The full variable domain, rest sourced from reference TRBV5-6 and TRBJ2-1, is DAGVTQSPTHLIKTRGQQVTLRCSPKSGHDTVSWYQQALGQGPQFIFQYYEEEERQRGNFPDRFSGHQFPNYSSELNVNALLLGDSALYLCASSFDRTGRWVEFFGPGTRLTVL.

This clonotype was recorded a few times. The CDR3 region is CASSPEGAKNIQYF. CDR3 sequence (DNA): TGCGCCAGCAGCCCCGAGGGGGCCAAAAACATTCAGTACTTC. This chain connects TRBV5-1 to TRBJ2-4; the D call may be TRBD1 or TRBD2 (5 bases each). The germline CDR1 and CDR2 sequences are SGHRS and YFSETQ. The CDR3 spans 14 residues. V was trimmed by 4 bases and J by 1 base, leaving 9 bases between them.

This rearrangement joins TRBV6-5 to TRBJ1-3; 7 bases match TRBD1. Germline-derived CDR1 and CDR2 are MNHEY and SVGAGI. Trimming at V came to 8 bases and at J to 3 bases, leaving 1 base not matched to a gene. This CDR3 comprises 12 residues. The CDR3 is CASGTDGNTIYF. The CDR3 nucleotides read TGTGCCAGCGGGACAGATGGAAACACCATATATTTT.

DNA for the CDR3: TGTGCCAGCACTCAGGGACAGGGTATTTCACCCCTCCACTTT. It codes for CASTQGQGISPLHF. V gene TRBV7-2 combines with J gene TRBJ1-6, with TRBD1 identical over 9 bases. This CDR3 has 14 residues. V shed 7 bases and J 9 bases; nucleotides not matched to a gene: 7. CDR1 and CDR2 (germline): SGHTA, FQGNSA.

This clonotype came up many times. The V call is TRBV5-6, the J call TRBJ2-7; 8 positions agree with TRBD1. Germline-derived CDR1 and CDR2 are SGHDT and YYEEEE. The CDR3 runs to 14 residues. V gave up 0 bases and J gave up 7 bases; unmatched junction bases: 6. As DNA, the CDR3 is TGTGCCAGCAGCTTGGGCAGGGGGCTGCGAGAGCAGTACTTC. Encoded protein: CASSLGRGLREQYF.

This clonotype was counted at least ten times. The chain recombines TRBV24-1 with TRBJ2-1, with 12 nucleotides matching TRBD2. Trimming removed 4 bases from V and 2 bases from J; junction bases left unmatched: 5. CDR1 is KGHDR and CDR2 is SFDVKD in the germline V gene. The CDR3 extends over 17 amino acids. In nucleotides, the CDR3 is TGTGCCACCAGTGACCCGACTAGCGGGAGTCCCTACAATGAGCAGTTCTTC. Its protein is CATSDPTSGSPYNEQFF.